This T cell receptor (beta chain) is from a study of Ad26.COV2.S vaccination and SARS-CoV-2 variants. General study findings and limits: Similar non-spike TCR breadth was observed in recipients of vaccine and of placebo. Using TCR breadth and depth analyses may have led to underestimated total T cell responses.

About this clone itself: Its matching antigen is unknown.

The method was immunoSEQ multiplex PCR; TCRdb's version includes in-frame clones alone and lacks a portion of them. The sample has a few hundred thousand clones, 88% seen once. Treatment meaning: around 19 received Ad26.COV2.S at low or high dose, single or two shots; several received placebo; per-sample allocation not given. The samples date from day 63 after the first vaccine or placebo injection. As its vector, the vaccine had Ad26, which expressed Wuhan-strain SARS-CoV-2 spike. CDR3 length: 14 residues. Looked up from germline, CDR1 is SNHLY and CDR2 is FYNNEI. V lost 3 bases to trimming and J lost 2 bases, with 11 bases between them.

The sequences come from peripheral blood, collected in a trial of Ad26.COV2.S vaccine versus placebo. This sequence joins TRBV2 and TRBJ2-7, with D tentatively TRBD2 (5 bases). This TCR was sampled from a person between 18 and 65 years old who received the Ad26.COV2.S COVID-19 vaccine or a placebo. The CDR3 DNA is TGTGCCAGCAGTGATAGGATGGGAGCCTACGAGCAGTACTTC. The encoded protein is CASSDRMGAYEQYF.